One and the same sample provided the 8 T cell receptor beta chains below, sequenced in a study of T cell changes during pregnancy in multiple sclerosis (dated by TCRdb to the late 2010s). Receptors were amplified or captured by the immunoSEQ multiplex PCR assay. TCRdb limited this immuneACCESS table to in-frame rearrangements with V and J called. A share of clones is missing; checked studies link under half to unresolved V genes, and the rest is unexplained. This sample holds under 40,000 clones; roughly 92% were observed only once. The top ten clonotypes cover 0.43% of the sample. Sequences were derived from CD4+ T cells from peripheral blood mononuclear cells, sampled in the third trimester of pregnancy. These receptors all stem from a female donor in good health, enrolled as a control in a pregnancy study.

The J gene is TRBJ1-5, the V gene TRBV10-1; no reliable D call. Trimming left V 6 bases short and J 7 bases short, with 10 bases between. CDR3 length: 12 residues. CDR1 is WNHNN, CDR2 SYGVQD, per germline (reference sequence). The CDR3 nucleotides are TGCGCCAGCAGGGAGAAACGGCAGCCCCAGCATTTT. It is translated as CASREKRQPQHF.

This clone is a singleton in its sample. The J gene is TRBJ1-5, the V gene TRBV4-1, with 7 bases aligning to TRBD1. Looked up from germline, CDR1 is MGHRA and CDR2 is YSYEKL. This CDR3 has 16 amino acids. J lost 6 bases, V lost 3 bases, and 11 bases had no gene match. Here the CDR3 reads CASSHGDRVLTQPQHF. CDR3 DNA sequence: TGCGCCAGCAGCCACGGAGACAGGGTCCTAACTCAGCCCCAGCATTTT.

V gene TRBV6-5 combines with J gene TRBJ1-4; TRBD1 is a possible D gene (5 bases). The CDR3 is 14 amino acids. Germline V gives CDR1 MNHEY, CDR2 SVGAGI. V was clipped by 6 bases and J by 5 bases, with 13 bases between them. For the CDR3, the DNA is TGTGCCAGCAGGCGGGACTCAAAGAATGAAAAACTGTTTTTT. It is translated as CASRRDSKNEKLFF.

V is TRBV9 and J is TRBJ2-1; D perhaps matches TRBD2 (7 bases). V lost 3 bases, J lost 2 bases, and 12 bases lay in between. CDR1 SGDLS and CDR2 YYNGEE come from the germline V gene. The CDR3 is 15 amino acids. CDR3 DNA: TGTGCCAGCAGCGAACGGGGGGCAACCTACAATGAGCAGTTCTTC. It yields the protein CASSERGATYNEQFF.

In DNA form, the CDR3 reads TGTGCCAGCAGCATGGTCGCAACTAGCGGGGGGGTTAGCACAGATACGCAGTATTTT. Its protein is CASSMVATSGGVSTDTQYF. The chain couples TRBV5-8 to TRBJ2-3; 13 bases are shared with TRBD2. Losses at the gene ends were 4 bases for V and 0 bases for J; bases not matched to a gene: 11. The CDR3 sequence is 19 residues long. Germline values: CDR1 SGHTS, CDR2 YDEGEE.

The chain is built from TRBV7-2 and TRBJ1-3; D uncertain. Trimming cost V 5 bases and J 0 bases, with 14 bases left between them. This CDR3 has 16 residues. CDR1 and CDR2 (germline): SGHTA, FQGNSA. As DNA, the CDR3 is TGTGCCAGCAGCCAAGCCATCCGAAGCTCTGGAAACACCATATATTTT. Translated: CASSQAIRSSGNTIYF.

The chain is built from TRBV18 and TRBJ1-1; 7 nucleotides agree with TRBD1. This CDR3 has 15 amino acids. The germline V gene has CDR1 KGHSH and CDR2 LQKENI. J lost 5 bases, V lost 0 bases, and 6 bases had no gene match. The CDR3 region is CASSPPRGRETEAFF. The CDR3 DNA sequence: TGTGCCAGCTCACCACCTAGGGGGCGTGAGACTGAAGCTTTCTTT.

The chain couples TRBV2 to TRBJ1-5; no clear D gene. Trimming removed 4 bases from V and 0 bases from J, with 7 bases in between. CDR3 length: 14 residues. Looked up from germline, CDR1 is SNHLY and CDR2 is FYNNEI. The CDR3 coding sequence is TGTGCCAGCAGTGTTTCAGGTAGCAATCAGCCCCAGCATTTT. It is translated as CASSVSGSNQPQHF.